This is a list of T cell receptor beta chains from one sample in a study of CD8 T cells in Susac syndrome. TCRdb called the immunoSEQ multiplex PCR reads again in MiXCR, with one record for every CDR3 protein. This table has around 270,000 distinct CDR3 sequences, approximately 89% appearing once. The sample taken for sequencing was CD8+ T cells from PBMCs. Source of these receptors: a human donor with multiple sclerosis. The conserved cysteine and the conserved F or W are not part of the CDR3 here. The D gene is left open where the match is weak.

. | TRBV11-3 | ASSSNTQNEQF
TRBD2 | TRBV20-1 | SAGTSGGDTQY
. | TRBV9 | ASSVGREKLTDTQY
. | TRBV7-7 | ASSAQAGVGTDTQY
TRBD2 | TRBV18 | ASSPPLAREGRETQY
. | TRBV11-1 | ASSLGAHTTEAF
TRBD2 | TRBV12-5 | ASGLVAGLVEQY
. | TRBV28 | ASSYPYRDGQDTQY
. | TRBV5-1 | ASSSRGADTQY
. | TRBV19 | ASSNYPTGGNQPQH
. | TRBV6-1 | ASSPLQGKNTGELF
. | TRBV5-6 | ASSPGIARGYNEQF
. | TRBV7-2 | ASSPRHLSTDTQY
. | TRBV4-3 | ASSQDRGSGANVLT
. | TRBV27 | ASSPNVRPGETQY
. | TRBV12-3/TRBV12-4 | ASSFGGPGTGVPLAKNIQY
. | TRBV29-1 | SVEEFQEPQETQY
TRBD2 | TRBV15 | ASSGAGGYNEQF
. | TRBV10-3 | AILREGALSTDTQY
TRBD1 | TRBV15 | ATRPGQAYEQY
TRBD2 | TRBV18 | ASFKTGTTNTGELF
. | TRBV7-9 | AGSLAAGGTEAF
TRBD1 | TRBV20-1 | SARDLRQGEGVEQF
. | TRBV5-1 | ASTKSSGTEAF
. | TRBV11-2 | ASSLLHGYTEAF
TRBD1 | TRBV29-1 | SVEPPAGQGFNEQF
. | TRBV11-2 | ASSPPWGEVEDTQY
. | TRBV15 | ATSENVNQPQH
. | TRBV7-6 | ASSLAQNMNTEAF
. | TRBV4-1 | ASSPGGADEQF
TRBD1 | TRBV5-1 | ASSRGPGGAGTGELF
. | TRBV6-5 | ASSYAGTASYEQY
TRBD1 | TRBV6-5 | ASSRGTGWNTEAF
. | TRBV9 | ASSVGANNEQF
TRBD2 | TRBV9 | ASSGGGAYQETQY
TRBD1 | TRBV2 | ASTEQGAGGYT
. | TRBV12-3/TRBV12-4 | ASSLPEKNNEQF
. | TRBV18 | ASSPRRPGANVLT
TRBD1 | TRBV7-9 | ASSLGQGYTGELF
. | TRBV20-1 | SANHSPTQLRINTDTQY
TRBD2 | TRBV28 | ATEAGGSLGEQY
. | TRBV12-3/TRBV12-4 | ACSVIMNTEAF
. | TRBV18 | ASSPQLRAETQY
. | TRBV29-1 | SVGPGSGSNYGYT
. | TRBV15 | ATSSGPSSYEQY
. | TRBV7-8 | ASSVGRDTEAF
. | TRBV5-1 | ASSLEGSPSTEAF
. | TRBV4-3 | ASSQDSGVGQPQH
. | TRBV15 | ATSRGVRHTSGYT
TRBD2 | TRBV6-5 | ASSYSGREDLYEQY
TRBD2 | TRBV7-9 | ASQPGGAPYNEQF
. | TRBV29-1 | SVRDASSYEQY
TRBD1 | TRBV19 | ASSYGTGGNTEAF
. | TRBV6-5 | ASSYGSTRRGNEQF
TRBD2 | TRBV19 | ASSAPGLAAREQY